This passage covers 11 T cell receptor beta chains from one sample sequenced in a study of blood T cell repertoires in COVID-19. The method was immunoSEQ multiplex PCR; TCRdb's version includes in-frame clones alone and lacks a portion of them. The sample shows some 400,000 clones, 80% to 90% of them seen only once. The specimen was PBMCs or T cells enriched from blood (not recorded which). The source of these receptors is a man aged 25-40 years who had recovered from COVID-19.

V is TRBV7-6 and J is TRBJ1-4, with TRBD1 matching 8 bases. Germline CDR1 and CDR2: SGHVS and FNYEAQ. The CDR3 runs to 15 residues. V was clipped by 6 bases and J by 8 bases; unmatched bases: 11. CDR3 in DNA: TGTGCCAGCAGACCAGGGGGCCCGGGAGAGGAAAAACTGTTTTTT. The encoded protein is CASRPGGPGEEKLFF.

The chain couples TRBV27 to TRBJ2-7; maybe TRBD2 (6 bases). Germline CDR1 MNHEY, CDR2 SMNVEV (reference sequence). V dropped 4 bases and J dropped 1 base, with 11 bases sitting between them. The length of the CDR3 is 14 residues. CDR3 DNA sequence: TGTGCCAGCAGTTCGAAGCGGGTTTCCTACGAGCAGTACTTC. Its translation is CASSSKRVSYEQYF.

This sequence joins TRBV5-1 and TRBJ2-3, with 7 bases fitting TRBD1. The germline gives CDR1 SGHRS, CDR2 YFSETQ. The CDR3 runs 15 residues. Unmatched junction bases numbered 5, after V lost 2 bases and J lost 2 bases. Here the CDR3 reads CASSFGQEHTDTQYF. Written as DNA, the CDR3 is TGCGCCAGCAGCTTCGGACAGGAGCACACAGATACGCAGTATTTT.

The V call is TRBV5-5, the J call TRBJ2-5; 13 bases line up with TRBD2. The J segment lost 5 bases and the V segment lost 0 bases, leaving 7 bases of the junction unmatched. This CDR3 is 17 amino acids long. CDR1 is SGHKS and CDR2 is YYEKEE in the germline V gene (reference sequence). The CDR3 loop reads CASSLVMGTSGTETQYF. The DNA for the CDR3 is TGTGCCAGCAGCTTGGTCATGGGGACTAGCGGGACGGAGACCCAGTACTTC.

This clone was seen just once. V usage is TRBV5-1 and J usage is TRBJ2-3, with 8 positions matching TRBD2. V shed 4 bases and J 2 bases; nucleotides not matched to a gene: 9. This CDR3 has 16 residues. Germline V gene data show CDR1 as SGHRS and CDR2 as YFSETQ. The CDR3 DNA follows: TGCGCCAGCAGCCGCACTAGCGGAATTAACACAGATACGCAGTATTTT. Translated, it gives CASSRTSGINTDTQYF.

The chain combines TRBV29-1 with TRBJ2-3; TRBD2 agrees at 8 bases. The CDR3 length is 13 residues. Germline V lookup: CDR1 SQVTM, CDR2 ANQGSEA. The V gene end was trimmed by 6 bases and the J gene end by 1 base; junction bases not matched to a gene: 3. In DNA, the CDR3 is TGCAGCGTGGGGGGACTAGGCACAGATACGCAGTATTTT. Translating gives CSVGGLGTDTQYF.

V gene TRBV3-1 (or the pseudogene TRBV3-2) combines with J gene TRBJ1-3, with D tentatively TRBD1 (5 bases). This CDR3 contains 14 residues. Germline CDR1 LGHDT, CDR2 YNNKEL (reference sequence). This CDR3 reads CACGTPNSGNTIYF. CDR3 nucleotides: TGTGCGTGCGGGACCCCGAACTCTGGAAACACCATATATTTT.

V is TRBV5-1 and J is TRBJ2-1; D gene uncertain. Germline V CDR1 and CDR2: SGHRS, YFSETQ. V was clipped by 0 bases and J by 8 bases, with 9 bases between them. The length of the CDR3 is 13 residues. The CDR3 DNA reads TGCGCCAGCAGCTTGGCCGTCCAGTATGAGCAGTTCTTC. It specifies CASSLAVQYEQFF.

The J gene is TRBJ1-1, the V gene TRBV19, with D unclear. V lost 2 bases to trimming and J lost 3 bases, with 13 bases between them. The CDR3 length is 15 residues. Germline V gene data show CDR1 as LNHDA and CDR2 as SQIVND (reference sequence). DNA for the CDR3: TGTGCCAGTAGTATAACGTCGGACTTTTACACTGAAGCTTTCTTT. Amino acids: CASSITSDFYTEAFF.

The genes are TRBV30 and TRBJ2-3, with 7 bases lining up with TRBD2. CDR1 is GTSNPN, CDR2 SVGIG, per germline (reference sequence). V gave up 0 bases and J gave up 3 bases; unmatched junction bases: 3. This CDR3 spans 14 amino acids. CDR3 in amino acids: CAWSVGGHTDTQYF. The CDR3 DNA reads TGTGCCTGGAGTGTGGGAGGGCATACAGATACGCAGTATTTT.

V and J are TRBV28 and TRBJ2-3; possibly TRBD2 for D (6 bases). The V end was cut by 2 bases, the J end by 2 bases, with 11 bases between. Germline CDR1 MDHEN, CDR2 SYDVKM. The CDR3 loop spans 15 amino acids. CDR3 sequence (DNA): TGTGCCAGCAGTTTACGTAGCGGTAACACAGATACGCAGTATTTT. As protein: CASSLRSGNTDTQYF.